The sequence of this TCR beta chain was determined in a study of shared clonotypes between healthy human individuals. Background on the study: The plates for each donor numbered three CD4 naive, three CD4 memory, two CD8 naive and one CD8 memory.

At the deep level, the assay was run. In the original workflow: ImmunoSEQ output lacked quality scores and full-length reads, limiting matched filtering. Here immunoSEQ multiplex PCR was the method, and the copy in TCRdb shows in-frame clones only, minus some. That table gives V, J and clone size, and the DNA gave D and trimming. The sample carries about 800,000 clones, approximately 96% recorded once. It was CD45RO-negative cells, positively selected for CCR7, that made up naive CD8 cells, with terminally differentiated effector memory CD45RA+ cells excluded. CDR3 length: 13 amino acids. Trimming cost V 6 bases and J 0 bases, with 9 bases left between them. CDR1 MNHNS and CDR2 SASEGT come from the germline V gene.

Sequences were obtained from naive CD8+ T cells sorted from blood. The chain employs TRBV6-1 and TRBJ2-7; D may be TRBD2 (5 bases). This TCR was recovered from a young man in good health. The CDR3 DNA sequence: TGTGCCAGCAGGGAGGTAAGCTCCTACGAGCAGTACTTC. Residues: CASREVSSYEQYF.